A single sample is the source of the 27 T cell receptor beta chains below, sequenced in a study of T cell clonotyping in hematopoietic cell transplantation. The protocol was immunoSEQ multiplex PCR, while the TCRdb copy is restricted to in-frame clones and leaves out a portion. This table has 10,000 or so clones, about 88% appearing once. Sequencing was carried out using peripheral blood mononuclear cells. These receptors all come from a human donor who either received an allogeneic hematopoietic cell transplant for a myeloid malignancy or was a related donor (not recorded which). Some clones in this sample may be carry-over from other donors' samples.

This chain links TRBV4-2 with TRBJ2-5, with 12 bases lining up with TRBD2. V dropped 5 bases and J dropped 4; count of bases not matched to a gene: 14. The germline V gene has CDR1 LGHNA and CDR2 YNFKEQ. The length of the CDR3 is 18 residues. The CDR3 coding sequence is TGTGCCAGCAGCTTCCAAATAAGGACTAGCGGGGAGGGAGAGACCCAGTACTTC. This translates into CASSFQIRTSGEGETQYF.

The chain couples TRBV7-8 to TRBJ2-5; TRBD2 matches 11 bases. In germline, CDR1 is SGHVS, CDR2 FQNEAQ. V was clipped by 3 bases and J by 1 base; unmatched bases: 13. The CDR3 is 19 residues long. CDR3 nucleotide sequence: TGTGCCAGCAGCTTGTCCGTCCTAGCGGGGGGAGGACCCCAAGAGACCCAGTACTTC. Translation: CASSLSVLAGGGPQETQYF. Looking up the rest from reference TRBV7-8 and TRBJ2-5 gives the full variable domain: GAGVSQSPRYKVAKRGQDVALRCDPISGHVSLFWYQQALGQGPEFLTYFQNEAQLDKSGLPSDRFFAERPEGSVSTLKIQRTQQEDSAVYLCASSLSVLAGGGPQETQYFGPGTRLLVL.

CDR3 bases: TGTGCCAGCAACGCCGGAGGGACAGGGCTGTATGGCTACACCTTC. Its protein product is CASNAGGTGLYGYTF. J is TRBJ1-2 and V is TRBV6-5; TRBD1 aligns across 9 bases. The CDR3 consists of 15 residues. CDR1 and CDR2 (germline): MNHEY, SVGAGI. The V gene end was trimmed by 7 bases and the J gene end by 5 bases; junction bases not matched to a gene: 11.

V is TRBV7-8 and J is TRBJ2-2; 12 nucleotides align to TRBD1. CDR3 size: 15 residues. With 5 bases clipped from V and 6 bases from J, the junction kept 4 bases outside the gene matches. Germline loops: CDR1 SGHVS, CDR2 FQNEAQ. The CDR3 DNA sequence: TGTGCCAGCAGCCCCGGGACAGGGGGCTCCGGGGAGCTGTTTTTT. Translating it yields CASSPGTGGSGELFF.

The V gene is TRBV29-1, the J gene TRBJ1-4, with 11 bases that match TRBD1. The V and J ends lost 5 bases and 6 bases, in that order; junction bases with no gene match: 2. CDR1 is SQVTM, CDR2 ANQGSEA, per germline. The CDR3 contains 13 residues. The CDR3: CSVPGQGDEKLFF. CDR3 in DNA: TGCAGCGTTCCGGGACAGGGGGATGAAAAACTGTTTTTT.

The CDR3 sequence: CASGYGWGGLSNTGELFF. In DNA form, the CDR3 reads TGTGCCAGCGGGTACGGGTGGGGGGGCCTATCGAACACCGGGGAGCTGTTTTTT. The chain carries TRBV25-1 and TRBJ2-2; TRBD2 might be the D (7 bases). CDR3 length equals 18 residues. Trimming pared 8 bases from V and 0 bases from J, leaving 22 bases between. CDR1 and CDR2 from the germline V gene are MGHDK and SYGVNS.

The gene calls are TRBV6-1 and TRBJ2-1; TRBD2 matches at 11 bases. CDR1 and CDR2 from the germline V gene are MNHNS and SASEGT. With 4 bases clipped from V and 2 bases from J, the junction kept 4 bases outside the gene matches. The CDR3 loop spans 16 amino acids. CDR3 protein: CASSAVAGGAYNEQFF. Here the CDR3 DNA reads TGTGCCAGCAGTGCCGTAGCGGGGGGGGCCTACAATGAGCAGTTCTTC.

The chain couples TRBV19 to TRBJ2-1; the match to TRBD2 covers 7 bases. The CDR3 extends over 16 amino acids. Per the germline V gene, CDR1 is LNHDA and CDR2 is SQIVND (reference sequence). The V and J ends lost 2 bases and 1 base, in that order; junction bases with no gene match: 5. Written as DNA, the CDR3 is TGTGCCAGTAGTATACTGGGCGGGGGATCCTACAATGAGCAGTTCTTC. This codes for CASSILGGGSYNEQFF.

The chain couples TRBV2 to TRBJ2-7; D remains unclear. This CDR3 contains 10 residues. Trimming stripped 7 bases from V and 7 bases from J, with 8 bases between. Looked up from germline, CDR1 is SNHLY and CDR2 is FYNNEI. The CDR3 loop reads CASTALEQYF. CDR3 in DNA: TGTGCCAGCACAGCCCTTGAGCAGTACTTC.

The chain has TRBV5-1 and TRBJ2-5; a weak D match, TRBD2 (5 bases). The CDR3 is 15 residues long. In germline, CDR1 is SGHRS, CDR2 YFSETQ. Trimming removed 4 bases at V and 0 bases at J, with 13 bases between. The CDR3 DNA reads TGCGCCAGCAGCACAAGTGGCGGGTACCAAGAGACCCAGTACTTC. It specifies CASSTSGGYQETQYF.

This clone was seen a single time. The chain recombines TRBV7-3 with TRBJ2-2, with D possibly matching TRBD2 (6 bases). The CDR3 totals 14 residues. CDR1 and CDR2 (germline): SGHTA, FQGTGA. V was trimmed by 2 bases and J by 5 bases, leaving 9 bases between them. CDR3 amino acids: CASSLYGGTGELFF. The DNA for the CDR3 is TGTGCCAGCAGCTTATATGGGGGGACCGGGGAGCTGTTTTTT.

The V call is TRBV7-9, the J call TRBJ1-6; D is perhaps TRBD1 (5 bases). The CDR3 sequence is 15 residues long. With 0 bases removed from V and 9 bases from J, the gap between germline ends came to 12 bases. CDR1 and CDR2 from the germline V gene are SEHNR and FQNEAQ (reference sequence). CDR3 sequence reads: CASSLAGGIPSPLHF. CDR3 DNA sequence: TGTGCCAGCAGCTTAGCCGGGGGTATTCCTTCACCCCTCCACTTT.

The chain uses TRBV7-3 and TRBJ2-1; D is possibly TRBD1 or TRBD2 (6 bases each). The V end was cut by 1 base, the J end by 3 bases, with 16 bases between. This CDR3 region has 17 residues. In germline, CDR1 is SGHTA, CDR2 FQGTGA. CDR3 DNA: TGTGCCAGCAGCTTAAACGGAGGGGGTGAACACTACAATGAGCAGTTCTTC. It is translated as CASSLNGGGEHYNEQFF. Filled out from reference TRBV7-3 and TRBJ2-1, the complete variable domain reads GAGVSQTPSNKVTEKGKYVELRCDPISGHTALYWYRQSLGQGPEFLIYFQGTGAADDSGLPNDRFFAVRPEGSVSTLKIQRTERGDSAVYLCASSLNGGGEHYNEQFFGPGTRLTVL.

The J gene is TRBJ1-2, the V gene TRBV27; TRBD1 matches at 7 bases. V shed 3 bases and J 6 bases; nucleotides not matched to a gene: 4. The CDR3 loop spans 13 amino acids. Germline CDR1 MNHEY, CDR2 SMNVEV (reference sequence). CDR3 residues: CASSFRGLDGYTF. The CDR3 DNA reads TGTGCCAGCAGTTTTAGGGGGCTGGATGGCTACACCTTC.

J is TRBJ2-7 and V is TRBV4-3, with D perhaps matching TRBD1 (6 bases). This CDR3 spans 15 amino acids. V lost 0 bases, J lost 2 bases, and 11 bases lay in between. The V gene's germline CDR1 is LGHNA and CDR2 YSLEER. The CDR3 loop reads CASSQEGRGAYEQYF. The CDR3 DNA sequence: TGCGCCAGCAGCCAAGAGGGCAGGGGAGCCTACGAGCAGTACTTC.

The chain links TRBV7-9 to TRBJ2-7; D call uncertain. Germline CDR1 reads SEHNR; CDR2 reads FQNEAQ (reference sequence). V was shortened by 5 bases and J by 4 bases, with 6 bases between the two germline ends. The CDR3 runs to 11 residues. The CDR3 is CASSPIYEQYF. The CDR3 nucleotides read TGTGCCAGCAGCCCTATTTACGAGCAGTACTTC.

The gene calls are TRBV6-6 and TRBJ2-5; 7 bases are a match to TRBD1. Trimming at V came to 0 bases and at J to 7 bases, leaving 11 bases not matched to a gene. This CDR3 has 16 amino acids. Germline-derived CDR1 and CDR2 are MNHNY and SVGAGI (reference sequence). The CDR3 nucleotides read TGTGCCAGCAGTTACTCCGAAGGGGGCGCCGCGGGGACCCAGTACTTC. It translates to CASSYSEGGAAGTQYF.

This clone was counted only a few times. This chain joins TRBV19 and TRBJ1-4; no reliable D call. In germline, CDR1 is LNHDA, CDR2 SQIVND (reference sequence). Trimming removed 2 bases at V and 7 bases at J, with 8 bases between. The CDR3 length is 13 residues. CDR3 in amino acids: CASSITRSEKLFF. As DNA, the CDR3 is TGTGCCAGTAGTATAACGCGTTCTGAAAAACTGTTTTTT.

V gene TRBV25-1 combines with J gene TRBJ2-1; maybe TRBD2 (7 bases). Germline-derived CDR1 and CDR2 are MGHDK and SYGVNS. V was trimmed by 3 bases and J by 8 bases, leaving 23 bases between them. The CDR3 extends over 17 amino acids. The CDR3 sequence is CASSDPLAGARIDEQFF. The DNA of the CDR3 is TGTGCCAGCAGTGATCCCCTCGCGGGGGCCAGGATAGATGAGCAGTTCTTC.

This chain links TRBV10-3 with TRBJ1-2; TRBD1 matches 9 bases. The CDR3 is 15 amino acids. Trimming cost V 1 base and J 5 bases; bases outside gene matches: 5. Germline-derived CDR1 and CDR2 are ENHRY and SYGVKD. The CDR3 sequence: CAISELQGAQYGYTF. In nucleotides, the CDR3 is TGTGCCATCAGTGAGTTACAGGGGGCGCAGTATGGCTACACCTTC.

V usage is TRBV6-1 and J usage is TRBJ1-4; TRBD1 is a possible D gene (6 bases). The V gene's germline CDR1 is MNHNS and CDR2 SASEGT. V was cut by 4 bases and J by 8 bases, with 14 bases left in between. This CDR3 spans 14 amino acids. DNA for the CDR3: TGTGCCAGCAGTGGTGGAGGGGGGGGCGAAAAACTGTTTTTT. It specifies CASSGGGGGEKLFF.

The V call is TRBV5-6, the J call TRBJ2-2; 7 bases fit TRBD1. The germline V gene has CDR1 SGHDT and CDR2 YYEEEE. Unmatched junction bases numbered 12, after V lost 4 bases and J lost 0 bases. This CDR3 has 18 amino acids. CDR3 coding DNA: TGTGCCAGCAGCAAGGGGGCGAAGGCCAGGCCGAACACCGGGGAGCTGTTTTTT. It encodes CASSKGAKARPNTGELFF.

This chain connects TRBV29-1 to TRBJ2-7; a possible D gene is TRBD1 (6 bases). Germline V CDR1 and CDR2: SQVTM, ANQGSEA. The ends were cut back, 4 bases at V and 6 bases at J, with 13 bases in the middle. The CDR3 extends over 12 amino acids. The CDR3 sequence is CSVGGHSAEQYF. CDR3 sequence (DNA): TGCAGCGTTGGGGGACACTCCGCCGAGCAGTACTTC.

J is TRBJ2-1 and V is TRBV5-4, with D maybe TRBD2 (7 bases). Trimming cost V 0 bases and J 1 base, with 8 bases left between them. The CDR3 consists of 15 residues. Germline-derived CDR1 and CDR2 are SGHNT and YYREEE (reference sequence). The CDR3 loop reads CASSLEGGSYNEQFF. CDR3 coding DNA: TGTGCCAGCAGCTTGGAGGGGGGGTCCTACAATGAGCAGTTCTTC.

CDR3 coding DNA: TGTGCCAGCAGCTTAGGACAGGGGGCAATTAGCTACACCTTC. It specifies CASSLGQGAISYTF. V usage is TRBV7-2 and J usage is TRBJ1-2; 10 positions agree with TRBD1. Germline loops: CDR1 SGHTA, CDR2 FQGNSA. V gave up 1 base and J gave up 9 bases; unmatched junction bases: 5. The CDR3 is 14 amino acids.

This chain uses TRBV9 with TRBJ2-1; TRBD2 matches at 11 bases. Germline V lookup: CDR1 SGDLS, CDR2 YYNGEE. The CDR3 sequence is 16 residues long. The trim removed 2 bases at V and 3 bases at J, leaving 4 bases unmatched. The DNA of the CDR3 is TGTGCCAGCAGCGTTAGCGGGGGGGCCGTCTACAATGAGCAGTTCTTC. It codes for CASSVSGGAVYNEQFF.

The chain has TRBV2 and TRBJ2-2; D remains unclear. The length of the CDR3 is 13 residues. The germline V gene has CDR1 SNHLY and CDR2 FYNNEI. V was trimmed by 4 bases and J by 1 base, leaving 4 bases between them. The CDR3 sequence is CASSVGNTGELFF. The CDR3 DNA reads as TGTGCCAGCAGTGTAGGGAACACCGGGGAGCTGTTTTTT.